The clone carrying this T cell receptor (beta chain) occurred once. The data originate from a study of blood T cell repertoires in COVID-19. Study-wide background: Samples of COVID-19 (acute and convalescent) were obtained from the United States, Italy and Spain.

Donors were grouped by their self-reported clinical history. Symptom resolution, clearance, or two negative PCRs marked the recovered donors of Cohort 3. Original data processing: Reference gene primer amplification gave nucleated cell count estimates. Sequencing used immunoSEQ multiplex PCR; TCRdb keeps in-frame clones, though not all of them. V and J calls and clone size are as listed in that table; D and trimming were resolved from the DNA. This table holds roughly 250,000 clones, about 88% found once. Germline CDR1 MNHEY, CDR2 SVGEGT. The V end was cut by 2 bases, the J end by 7 bases, with 17 bases between. This CDR3 is 15 amino acids long.

This sequence joins TRBV6-2 or TRBV6-3 and TRBJ1-1; TRBD1 might be the D (6 bases). Material for sequencing was PBMCs or T cells enriched from blood (not recorded which). The receptor was isolated from a woman in her 50s who had recovered from COVID-19. The DNA for the CDR3 is TGTGCCAGCAGTTACGGGGGCCAGGGAAGGGGTGAAGCTTTCTTT. Translating gives CASSYGGQGRGEAFF.